Sequencing of this TCR beta chain was carried out in a study of Graves' ophthalmopathy and Graves' hyperthyroidism. Scientists amplified the TCR beta CDR3 regions from RNA transcripts. The workflow started with a first-round RT-PCR run with HTBI primers and then moved on to a second-round multiplex PCR. TCRdb reprocessed the multiplex PCR reads via MiXCR and lists one record per CDR3 protein. The sample carries 200,000 to 250,000 distinct CDR3 sequences, around 45% recorded once. The study enrolled ophthalmopathy donors with moderate-to-severe activity, CAS ≥3, NOSPECS ≥4 and duration under 3 months. PBMCs were density-gradient isolated from around 11 ml fresh blood. Notes on the study in general: A 13-signature model separated ophthalmopathy from stable hyperthyroidism, reaching 87.88% sensitivity and around 83% specificity cross-validated. Most thyroid clonotypes expanded beyond 0.001 frequency were also found in blood.

Points on this clonotype: The antigen is unknown. A much larger clone lies a single base off, so this may be a read error.

The CDR3 is made up of 16 amino acids. Germline V gene lookup returns CDR1 ENHRY and CDR2 SYGVKD. This receptor was obtained from an adult man with Graves' ophthalmopathy. The sequencing input was peripheral blood. The chain is built from TRBV10-3 and TRBJ1-4; D not resolved. CDR3 sequence (DNA): TGTGCCATCAGTGAGGATTCATCAGCAACTAATGAAAAACTGCTTTTT. Translation gives CAISEDSSATNEKLLF.